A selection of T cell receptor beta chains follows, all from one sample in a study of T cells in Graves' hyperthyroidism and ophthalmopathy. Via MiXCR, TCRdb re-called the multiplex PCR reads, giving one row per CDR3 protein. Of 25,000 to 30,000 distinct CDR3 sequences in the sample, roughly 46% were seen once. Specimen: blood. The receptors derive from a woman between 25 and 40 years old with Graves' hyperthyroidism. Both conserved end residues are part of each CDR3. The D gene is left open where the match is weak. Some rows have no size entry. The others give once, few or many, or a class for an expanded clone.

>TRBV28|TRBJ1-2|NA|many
TGTGCCAGCAGTTCCCCTCCCCAGGGGCGGGGCTACACCTTC
CASSSPPQGRGYTF
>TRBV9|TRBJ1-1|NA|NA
TGTGCTAGAGATCCTCGAAATTGGAACACTGAAGCTTTCTTT
CARDPRNWNTEAFF
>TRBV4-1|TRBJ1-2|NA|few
TGCGCCAGCGCAGGAGTAGCTAACTATGGCTACACCTTC
CASAGVANYGYTF
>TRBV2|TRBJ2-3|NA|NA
TGTGCCAGCAGTCCACAAGCCGGTCCAAGGGCAGATACGCAGTATTTT
CASSPQAGPRADTQYF
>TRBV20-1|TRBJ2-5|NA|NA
TGCAGTGTCTGGACTAATGACAAGACCCAGTACTTC
CSVWTNDKTQYF
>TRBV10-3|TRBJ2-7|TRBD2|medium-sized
TGTGCCATCAGTGAGTTAAGCGGGAGGACCTACGAGCAGTACTTC
CAISELSGRTYEQYF
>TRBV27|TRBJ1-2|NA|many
TGTGCCAGCAGCCGTGGGGGCGCCTTCTGGGGCTACACCTTC
CASSRGGAFWGYTF
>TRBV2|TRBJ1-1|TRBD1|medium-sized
TGTGCCAGCAGTGTATGGGACAGGGGATATGCTTTCTTT
CASSVWDRGYAFF
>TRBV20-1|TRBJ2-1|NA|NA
TGCAGTGCTAGAGATCTTGGGTTC
CSARDLGF
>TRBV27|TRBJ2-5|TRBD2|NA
TGTGCCAGCAGCACAACGAGGGCGGGGGAAGAGACCCAGTACTTC
CASSTTRAGEETQYF
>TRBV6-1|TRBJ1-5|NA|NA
TGTGCCAGCAGTGAGGTACAAGAGACCCAGCATTTT
CASSEVQETQHF
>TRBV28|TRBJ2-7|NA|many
TGTGCCAGCAGTTTATATTCCGGGAGTCCGCCCTACGAGCAGTACTTC
CASSLYSGSPPYEQYF
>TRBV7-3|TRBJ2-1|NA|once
TGTGCCAGCAGCTTAATGGGCAGCAATGAGCAGTTCTTC
CASSLMGSNEQFF
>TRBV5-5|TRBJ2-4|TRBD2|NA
TGTGCCAGCAGCCAAGAGCTAATCGGGAGGAAAAACATTCAGTACTTC
CASSQELIGRKNIQYF